This is a list of T cell receptor beta chains from one sample in a study of blood T cell repertoires in COVID-19. Assay used: immunoSEQ multiplex PCR; TCRdb lists only in-frame clones, some missing. This sample carries approximately 120,000 clones, roughly 90% of them seen once, and the ten largest clones take about 8%. Specimen: peripheral blood. These receptors all come from a man in his forties or fifties with acute or convalescent COVID-19. Both conserved end residues are part of each CDR3.

V,CDR3
TRBV7-4,CASSLIALTSGRSSTDTQYF
TRBV7-2,CASSLRVRYEGDYGYTF
TRBV14,CASSRLASANTGELFF
TRBV7-2,CASSLVGGGYEQYF
TRBV3-1/TRBV3-2,CASDLGTGGRELFF
TRBV19,CASSLGGLSYNEQFF
TRBV10-2,CASRKAGGPYEQYF
TRBV30,CAWSVRVRKSDYGYSF
TRBV7-2,CASSLWTSGSSYNEQFF
TRBV6-5,CASRPGTTTYEQYF
TRBV6-2/TRBV6-3,CASSPLVGRGNQPQHF
TRBV5-1,CASSLGDRKEYEQYF
TRBV6-5,CASKGRGPMNTEAFF
TRBV5-4,CASSFLGPRNVDTQYF
TRBV7-2,CASSLAREGYTF
TRBV7-6,CASSLSSAGELFF
TRBV4-1,CASSHAGQSYEQYF
TRBV4-1,CASSQEGTGRESPLHF
TRBV10-3,CAIKAGGPGTDTQYF
TRBV11-3,CASSPTQGSYEQYF
TRBV10-2,CASRTTGGETGELFF
TRBV6-5,CASRRTSGSSYEQYF